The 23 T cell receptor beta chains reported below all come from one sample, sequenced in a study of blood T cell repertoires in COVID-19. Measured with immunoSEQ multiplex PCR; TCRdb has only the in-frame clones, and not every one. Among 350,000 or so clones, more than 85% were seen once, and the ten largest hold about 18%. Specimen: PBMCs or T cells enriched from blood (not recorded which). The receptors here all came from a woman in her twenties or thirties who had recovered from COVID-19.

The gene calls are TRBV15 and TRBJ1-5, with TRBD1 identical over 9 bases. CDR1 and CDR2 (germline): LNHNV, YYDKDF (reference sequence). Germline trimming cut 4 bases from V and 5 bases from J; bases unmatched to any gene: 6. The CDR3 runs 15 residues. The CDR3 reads CATSTDRGPYQPQHF. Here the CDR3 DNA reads TGTGCCACCAGCACGGACAGGGGACCATATCAGCCCCAGCATTTT.

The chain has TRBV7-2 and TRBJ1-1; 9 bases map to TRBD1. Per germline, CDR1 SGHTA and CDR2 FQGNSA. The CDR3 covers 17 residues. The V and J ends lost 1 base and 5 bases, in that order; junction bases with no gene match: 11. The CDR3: CASSLVPPGQGRTEAFF. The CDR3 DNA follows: TGTGCCAGCAGCTTAGTCCCGCCGGGACAGGGTAGAACTGAAGCTTTCTTT.

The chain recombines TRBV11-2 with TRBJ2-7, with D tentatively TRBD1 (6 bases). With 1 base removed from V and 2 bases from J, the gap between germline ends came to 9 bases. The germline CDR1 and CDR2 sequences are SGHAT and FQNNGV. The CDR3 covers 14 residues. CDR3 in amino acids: CASSLGGGPYEQYF. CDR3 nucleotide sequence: TGTGCCAGCAGCTTAGGAGGGGGACCCTACGAGCAGTACTTC.

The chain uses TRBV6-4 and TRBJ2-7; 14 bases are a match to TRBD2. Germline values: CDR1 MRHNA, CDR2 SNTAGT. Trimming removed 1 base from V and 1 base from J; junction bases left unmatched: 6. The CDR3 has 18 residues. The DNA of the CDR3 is TGTGCCAGCAGTGACTTGACTAGCGGGAGGGCCGGTTCCTACGAGCAGTACTTC. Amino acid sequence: CASSDLTSGRAGSYEQYF.

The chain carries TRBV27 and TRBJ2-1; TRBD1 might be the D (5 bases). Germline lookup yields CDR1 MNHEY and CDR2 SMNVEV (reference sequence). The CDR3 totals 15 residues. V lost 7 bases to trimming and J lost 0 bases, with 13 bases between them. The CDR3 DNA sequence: TGTGCCAGCACGTCTCTAAGGGGCTCCTACAATGAGCAGTTCTTC. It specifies CASTSLRGSYNEQFF.

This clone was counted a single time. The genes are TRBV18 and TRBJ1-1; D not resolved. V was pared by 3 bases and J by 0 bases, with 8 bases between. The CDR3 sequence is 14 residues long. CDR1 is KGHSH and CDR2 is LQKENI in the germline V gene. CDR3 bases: TGTGCCAGCTCACCGGGAGGTCTGAACACTGAAGCTTTCTTT. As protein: CASSPGGLNTEAFF.

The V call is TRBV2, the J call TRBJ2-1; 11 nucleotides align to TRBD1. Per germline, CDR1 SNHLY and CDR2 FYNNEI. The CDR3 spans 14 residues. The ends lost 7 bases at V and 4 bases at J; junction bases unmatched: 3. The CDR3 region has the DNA TGTGCCAGCAAGGGACAGGGGGGGTACAATGAGCAGTTCTTC. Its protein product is CASKGQGGYNEQFF.

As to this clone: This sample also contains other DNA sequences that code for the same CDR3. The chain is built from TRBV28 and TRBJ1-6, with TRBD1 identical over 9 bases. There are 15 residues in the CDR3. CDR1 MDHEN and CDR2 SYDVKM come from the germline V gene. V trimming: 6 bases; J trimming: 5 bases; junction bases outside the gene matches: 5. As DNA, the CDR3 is TGTGCCAGCAGCACCGGACAGGGGAATAATTCACCCCTCCACTTT. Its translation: CASSTGQGNNSPLHF.

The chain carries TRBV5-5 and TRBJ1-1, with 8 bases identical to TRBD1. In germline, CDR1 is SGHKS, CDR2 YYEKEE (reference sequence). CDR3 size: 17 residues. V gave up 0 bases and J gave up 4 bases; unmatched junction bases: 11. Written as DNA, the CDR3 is TGTGCCAGCAGCTTGGCTTGGCCTCGAACAGGGGGCACTGAAGCTTTCTTT. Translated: CASSLAWPRTGGTEAFF.

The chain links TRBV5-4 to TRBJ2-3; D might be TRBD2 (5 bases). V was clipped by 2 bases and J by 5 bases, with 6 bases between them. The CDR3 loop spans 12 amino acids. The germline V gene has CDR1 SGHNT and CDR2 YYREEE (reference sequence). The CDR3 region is CASSFAGDTQYF. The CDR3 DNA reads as TGTGCCAGCAGCTTCGCGGGAGATACGCAGTATTTT.

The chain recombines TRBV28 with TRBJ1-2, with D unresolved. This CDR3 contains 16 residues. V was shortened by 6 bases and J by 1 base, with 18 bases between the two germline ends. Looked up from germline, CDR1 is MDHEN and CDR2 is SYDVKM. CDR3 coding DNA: TGTGCCAGCAGCTCTGTCGGGTCGCCGCTTAACTATGGCTACACCTTC. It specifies CASSSVGSPLNYGYTF.

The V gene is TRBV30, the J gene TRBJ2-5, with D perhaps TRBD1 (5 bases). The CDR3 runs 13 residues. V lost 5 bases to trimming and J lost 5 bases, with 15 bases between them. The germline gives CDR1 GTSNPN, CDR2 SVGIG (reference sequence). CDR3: CAWGAGLTETQYF. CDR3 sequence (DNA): TGTGCCTGGGGGGCAGGGCTCACGGAGACCCAGTACTTC.

This CDR3 is CASSQDTGLALDEQFF. CDR3 coding DNA: TGCGCCAGCAGCCAAGATACCGGGCTAGCATTGGATGAGCAGTTCTTC. The rearrangement joins TRBV4-3 to TRBJ2-1; maybe TRBD2 (5 bases). Trimming pared 0 bases from V and 8 bases from J, leaving 17 bases between. In germline, CDR1 is LGHNA, CDR2 YSLEER. The CDR3 loop spans 16 amino acids.

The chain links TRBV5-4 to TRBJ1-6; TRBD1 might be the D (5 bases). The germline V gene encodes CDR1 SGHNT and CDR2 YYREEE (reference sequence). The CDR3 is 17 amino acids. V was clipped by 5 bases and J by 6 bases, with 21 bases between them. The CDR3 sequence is CASRAGGDETVNSPLHF. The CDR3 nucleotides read TGTGCCAGCAGGGCGGGGGGGGACGAGACGGTTAATTCACCCCTCCACTTT.

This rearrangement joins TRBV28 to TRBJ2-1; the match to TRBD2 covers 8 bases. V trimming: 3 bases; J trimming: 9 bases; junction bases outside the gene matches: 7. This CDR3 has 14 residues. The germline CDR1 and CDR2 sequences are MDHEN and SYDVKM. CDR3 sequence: CASSLGGLEREQFF. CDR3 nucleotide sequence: TGTGCCAGCAGTTTGGGGGGACTAGAACGTGAGCAGTTCTTC. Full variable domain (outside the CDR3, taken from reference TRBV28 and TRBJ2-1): DVKVTQSSRYLVKRTGEKVFLECVQDMDHENMFWYRQDPGLGLRLIYFSYDVKMKEKGDIPEGYSVSREKKERFSLILESASTNQTSMYLCASSLGGLEREQFFGPGTRLTVL.

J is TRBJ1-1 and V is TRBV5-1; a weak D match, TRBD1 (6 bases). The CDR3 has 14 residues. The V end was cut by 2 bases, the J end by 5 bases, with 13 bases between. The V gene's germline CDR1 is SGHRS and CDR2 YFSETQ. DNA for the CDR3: TGCGCCAGCAGCTTCACGGGGAGGGGGACTGAAGCTTTCTTT. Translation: CASSFTGRGTEAFF.

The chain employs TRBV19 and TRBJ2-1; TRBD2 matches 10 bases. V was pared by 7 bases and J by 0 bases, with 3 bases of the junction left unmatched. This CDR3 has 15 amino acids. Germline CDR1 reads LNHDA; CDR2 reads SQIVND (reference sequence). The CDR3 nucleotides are TGTGCCAGTATCCCTAGCGGGAGCTCCTACAATGAGCAGTTCTTC. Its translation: CASIPSGSSYNEQFF. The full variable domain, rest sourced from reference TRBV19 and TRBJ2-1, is DGGITQSPKYLFRKEGQNVTLSCEQNLNHDAMYWYRQDPGQGLRLIYYSQIVNDFQKGDIAEGYSVSREKKESFPLTVTSAQKNPTAFYLCASIPSGSSYNEQFFGPGTRLTVL.

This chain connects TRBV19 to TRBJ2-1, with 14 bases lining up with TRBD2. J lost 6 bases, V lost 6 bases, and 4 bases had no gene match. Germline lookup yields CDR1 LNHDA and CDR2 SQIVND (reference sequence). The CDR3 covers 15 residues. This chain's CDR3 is CASSYGTSGSNEQFF. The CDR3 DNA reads TGTGCCAGTAGCTACGGGACTAGCGGGAGCAATGAGCAGTTCTTC.

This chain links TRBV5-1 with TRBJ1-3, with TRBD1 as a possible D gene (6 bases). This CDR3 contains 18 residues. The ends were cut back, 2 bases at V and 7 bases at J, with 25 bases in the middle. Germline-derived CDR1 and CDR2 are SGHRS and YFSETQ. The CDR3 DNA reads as TGCGCCAGCAGCTTATACGGACAGAGCATTTCGGGCCGCAACACCATATATTTT. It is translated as CASSLYGQSISGRNTIYF.

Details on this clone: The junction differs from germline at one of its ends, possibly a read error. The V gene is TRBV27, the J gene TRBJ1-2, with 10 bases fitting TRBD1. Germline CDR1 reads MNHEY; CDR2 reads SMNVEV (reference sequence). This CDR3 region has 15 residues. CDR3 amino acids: CASSLSTGGSYGYTF. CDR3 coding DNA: TGTGCCAGCAGTCTATCGACAGGGGGCAGCTATGGCTACACCTTC.

The CDR3 here is CASSRTGDTGELFF. CDR3 sequence (DNA): TGTGCCAGTAGTCGGACAGGGGACACCGGGGAGCTGTTTTTT. V usage is TRBV19 and J usage is TRBJ2-2, with 9 bases identical to TRBD1. CDR1 LNHDA and CDR2 SQIVND come from the germline V gene (reference sequence). The V segment lost 5 bases and the J segment 3 bases; nucleotides outside the gene matches: 1. The CDR3 runs to 14 residues.

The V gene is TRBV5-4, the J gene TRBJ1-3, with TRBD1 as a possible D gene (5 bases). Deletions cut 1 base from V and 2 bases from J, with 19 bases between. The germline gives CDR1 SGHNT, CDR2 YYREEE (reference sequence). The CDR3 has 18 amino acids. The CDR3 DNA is TGTGCCAGCAGCTTGACGGTGGCAGGGTTAGGGGCTGGAAACACCATATATTTT. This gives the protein CASSLTVAGLGAGNTIYF.

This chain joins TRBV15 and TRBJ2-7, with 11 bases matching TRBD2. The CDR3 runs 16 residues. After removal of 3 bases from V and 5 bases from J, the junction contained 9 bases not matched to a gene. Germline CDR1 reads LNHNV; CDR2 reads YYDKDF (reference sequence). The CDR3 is CATSRILAGGYHEQYF. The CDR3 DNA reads TGTGCCACCAGCAGGATCTTAGCGGGAGGGTACCACGAGCAGTACTTC.